This T cell receptor beta chain was retrieved from a study of blood T cell repertoires in COVID-19 (dated by TCRdb to between 2020 and 2021). With regard to the full study: Samples from collaborators originated in the United States, Italy and Spain and spanned both the acute and convalescent phases of COVID-19. The material from the prospective study consisted of cDNA or gDNA derived from T cells, B-cell-depleted T cells, or PBMCs. Subjects who had been exposed to COVID-19, were actively infected with it, or had recovered from it provided the deeply sampled blood TCRbeta repertoires that made up the dataset. The repertoires were made available in a free public database intended to serve as a resource for research on the immune response to SARS-CoV-2. The samples were drawn from two sources: the first 160 participants of the ongoing ImmuneRACE study, and some 1,300 subjects contributed by 6 global collaborators. Sample metadata almost always included a de-identified subject ID, COVID-19 status, age in years and sex. Where available, HLA class I and class II types were taken from metadata supplied by the sample provider and were not determined by assay-based typing. Findings and caveats that apply to the study as a whole: How much clinical and demographic metadata was included differed by source and by participant, and the metadata was provided uncurated.

Whole blood was collected in K2EDTA tubes by collaborating institutions according to the institutions' own protocols. For TCRbeta analysis, collaborators shipped samples in one of three forms: frozen whole blood, isolated PBMCs, or DNA extracted from either of those sample types. CDR1 and CDR2 are read off the germline V gene as ENHRY and SYGVKD. The CDR3 sequence holds 18 residues, the cysteine and phenylalanine included. The only DNA kept is the CDR3, 54 bases in frame from the first base. Germline trimming: 6 bases from V, 1 base from J; junction bases outside gene matches: 9. The immunoSEQ Assay, a bias-controlled multiplex PCR, was used to amplify TCRbeta CDR3 regions from genomic DNA. Per the original workflow: Nucleated cell counts per sample were estimated from amplification of reference gene primers within the assay. Sequence reads were collapsed and filtered to measure the absolute abundance of every unique TCRbeta CDR3 rearrangement. For each sample, productive Simpson clonality was calculated by taking the square root of Simpson's diversity index across productive rearrangements. This immuneACCESS table, as held by TCRdb, lists in-frame sequences with V and J called but not all clones. Of the missing ones, under half trace to an unresolved V gene in checked studies; the others have no known cause. For V, J and clone size, that table is used; D and trimming come from the DNA. Across this sample there are about 220,000 clones, with over 70% seen only once. Roughly 8% of the sample belongs to the ten largest clones.

Note on this clone: The antigen this receptor binds is unknown. No base quality information exists; no much larger clone differs at one position.

This sequence originates from a woman aged 45-60 years with acute or convalescent COVID-19. Recombination joined TRBV10-3 with TRBJ2-2; the junction holds 12 bases that match TRBD2. Material for sequencing was peripheral blood. In nucleotides, the sequence is TGTGCCATCAGGGGGTCTAGGACTAGCGGGGTGAACACCGGGGAGCTGTTTTTT. It translates to CAIRGSRTSGVNTGELFF.